The following is a T cell receptor beta chain sequence with its context. This entry is derived from a study of blood T cell repertoires in COVID-19. The overall study: T cells, B-cell-depleted T cells, or PBMCs supplied cDNA or gDNA.

Authors' analysis steps: Reference gene primer amplification gave nucleated cell count estimates. Generated by immunoSEQ multiplex PCR, the TCRdb table keeps only in-frame clones and is missing some. V and J calls and clone size are given by that table; D and trimming were obtained from the DNA. The table lists some 360,000 clones, 80% to 90% of them singletons. This receptor was taken from a woman aged 55-70 years with COVID-19, enrolled during active disease. The material sequenced was peripheral blood.

CDR3 sequence (DNA): TGTGCCAGCAGTAGCAACTACATGCCCCTCCACTTT. Translation gives CASSSNYMPLHF. This sequence joins TRBV28 and TRBJ1-6; D gene ambiguous. Germline V lookup: CDR1 MDHEN, CDR2 SYDVKM. V dropped 5 bases and J dropped 13 bases, with 12 bases sitting between them. The CDR3 sequence is 12 residues long.